The source of this TCR beta chain is a study of vaccination and CD4 T cells after COVID-19. Background on the study: Blood was drawn a median roughly 68 days post second dose, range 14 to 241.

Treatment indicated: roughly ten-day PBMC culture with coronavirus spike peptide pools or control peptides (ViraFEST assay). The Oncomine TCR Beta short-read assay was applied to DNA of cultured CD4+ T cells. Genomic DNA was isolated from CD4+ T cells that had been cultured. In TCRdb, the PCR reads were re-called with MiXCR into one record per CDR3 protein. In the table there are over 20,000 distinct CDR3 sequences, roughly 50% of which are singletons. On this clonotype itself: What it binds is unknown.

This TCR derives from a human donor who had recovered from COVID-19. The sample comprised CD4+ T cells from blood, cultured in vitro.

The CDR3 DNA reads as TGTGCCAGCGGTGCCCTCTCCTACAATGAGCAGTTCTTC. It codes for CASGALSYNEQFF. The gene calls are TRBV2 and TRBJ2-1, with D hard to call. V was clipped by 8 bases and J by 0 bases, with 8 bases between them. Germline V gene lookup returns CDR1 SNHLY and CDR2 FYNNEI. CDR3 length: 13 residues.